These T cell receptor beta chains were read from a single sample in a study of T cells in localized non-small cell lung cancer. Profiling relied on immunoSEQ multiplex PCR, and the TCRdb table lists in-frame clones only, not all of them. The table records roughly 61,000 clones, around 81% of them present only once. The material was PBMCs, obtained before any cancer treatment. These receptors all come from a man aged 40 to 70 with stage II lung adenocarcinoma. Each CDR3 is given with its conserved first and last residue. Each record gives: D gene, clone size, V gene, J gene, CDR3 protein, CDR3 DNA. A D gene is named only where the DNA matches it firmly. Rows give clone size only sometimes, using once, few, many, or a class for an expanded clone.

NA	NA	TRBV7-9	TRBJ2-2	CASSLALGELFF	TGTGCCAGCAGCTTAGCACTGGGGGAGCTGTTTTTT
NA	NA	TRBV7-2	TRBJ2-1	CASSLVGATYNEQFF	TGTGCCAGCAGCTTAGTGGGAGCGACCTACAATGAGCAGTTCTTC
TRBD2	NA	TRBV5-4	TRBJ2-5	CASSLVTSGETQYF	TGTGCCAGCAGCTTGGTCACTAGCGGGGAGACCCAGTACTTC
TRBD2	NA	TRBV29-1	TRBJ2-7	CSVQFGLAGGHEQYF	TGCAGCGTCCAATTTGGACTAGCGGGGGGCCACGAGCAGTACTTC
TRBD1	NA	TRBV7-6	TRBJ1-1	CASSPGQGARGTEAFF	TGTGCCAGCAGTCCTGGACAGGGGGCGCGTGGGACTGAAGCTTTCTTT
TRBD2	few	TRBV2	TRBJ2-2	CASSESSGNTGELFF	TGTGCCAGCAGTGAATCTAGCGGAAACACCGGGGAGCTGTTTTTT
NA	NA	TRBV19	TRBJ2-7	CASSVRSDSYEQYF	TGTGCCAGTAGTGTTCGATCTGACTCCTACGAGCAGTACTTC
NA	NA	TRBV29-1	TRBJ1-2	CSVGGGYGYTF	TGCAGCGTCGGTGGCGGCTATGGCTACACCTTC
TRBD1	few	TRBV13	TRBJ1-4	CASSSSGQGRGEKLFF	TGTGCCAGCAGCTCGTCAGGACAGGGAAGGGGAGAAAAACTGTTTTTT
NA	NA	TRBV29-1	TRBJ1-3	CSVELGGNTIYF	TGCAGCGTTGAACTAGGCGGAAACACCATATATTTT
NA	NA	TRBV6-5	TRBJ1-3	CASSTRQDGNTIYF	TGTGCCAGCAGTACCCGACAGGATGGAAACACCATATATTTT
TRBD2	few	TRBV7-2	TRBJ2-7	CASSLGAGGDSYEQYF	TGTGCCAGCAGCTTAGGAGCGGGAGGTGACTCCTACGAGCAGTACTTC
NA	NA	TRBV18	TRBJ2-2	CASSPVNSNTGELFF	TGTGCCAGCTCACCCGTCAATTCGAACACCGGGGAGCTGTTTTTT
TRBD1	NA	TRBV7-2	TRBJ2-3	CASSLGDRGRNTQYF	TGTGCCAGCAGCTTAGGTGACAGGGGCCGTAATACGCAGTATTTT
NA	NA	TRBV4-3	TRBJ2-7	CASSQDRSHEPYEQYF	TGCGCCAGCAGCCAAGATCGAAGTCACGAACCCTACGAGCAGTACTTC
NA	NA	TRBV6-5	TRBJ2-7	CASMRETGPSYEQYF	TGTGCCAGCATGAGGGAGACAGGTCCCTCCTACGAGCAGTACTTC
TRBD2	few	TRBV5-1	TRBJ2-1	CASRTSGPRNEQFF	TGCGCCAGCAGGACTAGCGGCCCCAGGAATGAGCAGTTCTTC
NA	few	TRBV2	TRBJ1-1	CASSDRGRTEAFF	TGTGCCAGCAGTGACCGGGGGCGAACTGAAGCTTTCTTT
NA	NA	TRBV5-5	TRBJ2-3	CASSLVGIADTQYF	TGTGCCAGCAGCTTGGTTGGGATCGCAGATACGCAGTATTTT
TRBD1	NA	TRBV5-1	TRBJ1-4	CASSSAQGDATNEKLFF	TGCGCCAGCAGCTCAGCGCAGGGGGATGCAACTAATGAAAAACTGTTTTTT
NA	NA	TRBV6-6	TRBJ1-5	CASSYFRDINQPQHF	TGTGCCAGCAGTTACTTTAGGGACATCAATCAGCCCCAGCATTTT
NA	NA	TRBV19	TRBJ2-1	CASSIKGPGFSSYNEQFF	TGTGCCAGTAGTATCAAAGGGCCGGGATTTAGCTCCTACAATGAGCAGTTCTTC
NA	NA	TRBV9	TRBJ2-5	CASSVGQGRETQYF	TGTGCCAGCAGCGTAGGCCAGGGGCGGGAGACCCAGTACTTC
TRBD2	NA	TRBV4-2	TRBJ2-7	CASSSRLAGSSSYEQYF	TGTGCCAGCAGCTCCCGACTAGCGGGATCTAGCTCCTACGAGCAGTACTTC
NA	NA	TRBV7-8	TRBJ2-7	CASSLGRAHEQYF	TGTGCCAGCAGCTTGGGAAGGGCCCACGAGCAGTACTTC
NA	NA	TRBV5-1	TRBJ2-5	CASSPTVKETQYF	TGCGCCAGCAGCCCGACAGTAAAAGAGACCCAGTACTTC
TRBD1	NA	TRBV19	TRBJ1-1	CASSIDRANTEAFF	TGTGCCAGTAGTATCGACAGGGCGAACACTGAAGCTTTCTTT
TRBD2	NA	TRBV25-1	TRBJ2-1	CASSGGGVPYNEQFF	TGTGCCAGCAGTGGGGGAGGGGTTCCCTACAATGAGCAGTTCTTC
NA	NA	TRBV9	TRBJ1-3	CASSVVGGAAGNTIYF	TGTGCCAGCAGCGTAGTTGGAGGGGCGGCTGGAAACACCATATATTTT
NA	NA	TRBV30	TRBJ1-2	CAWGSRGDGLGYTF	TGTGCCTGGGGTAGCAGGGGTGACGGCCTTGGCTACACCTTC
NA	NA	TRBV7-9	TRBJ1-2	CASSLAGDYGYTF	TGTGCCAGCAGCTTAGCGGGGGACTATGGCTACACCTTC
NA	NA	TRBV5-1	TRBJ2-1	CASSLSGGTPGEFF	TGCGCCAGCAGCCTGTCCGGCGGGACTCCAGGCGAGTTCTTC
TRBD1	NA	TRBV11-3	TRBJ1-2	CASSPRQGTNYGYTF	TGTGCCAGCAGCCCGCGACAGGGGACAAACTATGGCTACACCTTC
NA	NA	TRBV5-6	TRBJ1-5	CASSFGLGISNQPQHF	TGTGCCAGCAGCTTTGGTTTAGGGATTAGCAATCAGCCCCAGCATTTT
TRBD2	NA	TRBV19	TRBJ2-2	CASSGTSGITGELFF	TGTGCCAGTAGCGGGACTAGCGGGATCACCGGGGAGCTGTTTTTT
NA	NA	TRBV6-1	TRBJ1-1	CASSEETANTEAFF	TGTGCCAGCAGTGAAGAGACAGCGAACACTGAAGCTTTCTTT
NA	NA	TRBV5-1	TRBJ2-7	CASRSVEGPYEQYF	TGCGCCAGCAGGTCGGTCGAGGGACCCTACGAGCAGTACTTC
TRBD1	NA	TRBV30	TRBJ2-5	CAWSTLTGGAGWETQYF	TGTGCCTGGTCTACTTTGACAGGGGGCGCGGGGTGGGAGACCCAGTACTTC
NA	once	TRBV4-3	TRBJ2-3	CASSLDSMTTDTQYF	TGCGCCAGCAGCCTCGACTCGATGACCACAGATACGCAGTATTTT
NA	few	TRBV21-1	TRBJ2-5	CASSKRSLHGETQYF	TGTGCCAGCAGCAAACGAAGTCTTCACGGGGAGACCCAGTACTTC
NA	NA	TRBV19	TRBJ1-1	CASSGQTMNTEAFF	TGTGCCAGTAGTGGACAGACCATGAACACTGAAGCTTTCTTT
TRBD1	NA	TRBV6-5	TRBJ1-4	CASKPGTATNEKLFF	TGTGCCAGCAAACCTGGGACAGCAACTAATGAAAAACTGTTTTTT
NA	NA	TRBV5-8	TRBJ1-5	CASSLVPGSGNQPQHF	TGTGCCAGCAGCTTGGTTCCGGGGTCGGGCAATCAGCCCCAGCATTTT
NA	NA	TRBV18	TRBJ1-3	CASSSIGSSGNTIYF	TGTGCCAGCTCATCAATAGGGAGCTCTGGAAACACCATATATTTT
TRBD2	NA	TRBV7-9	TRBJ2-3	CASSSREGADTQYF	TGTGCCAGCAGCTCCCGGGAGGGAGCAGATACGCAGTATTTT
NA	NA	TRBV19	TRBJ1-5	CASSMGQRGQPQHF	TGTGCCAGTAGTATGGGACAAAGGGGACAGCCCCAGCATTTT
NA	NA	TRBV4-1	TRBJ1-5	CASSQGGNQPQHF	TGCGCCAGCAGCCAAGGTGGGAATCAGCCCCAGCATTTT
NA	NA	TRBV19	TRBJ1-3	CASIISQGSNPGNTIYF	TGTGCCAGTATCATCTCACAGGGAAGTAACCCTGGAAACACCATATATTTT
TRBD1	NA	TRBV10-3	TRBJ1-1	CAIGQGKADTEAFF	TGTGCCATCGGACAGGGAAAAGCGGACACTGAAGCTTTCTTT
TRBD1	NA	TRBV5-5	TRBJ1-1	CASSPWTGCTEAFF	TGTGCCAGCAGCCCCTGGACAGGGTGCACTGAAGCTTTCTTT
NA	few	TRBV9	TRBJ1-2	CASSVDGFEGLYGYTF	TGTGCCAGCAGCGTAGACGGGTTTGAGGGCCTCTATGGCTACACCTTC
NA	NA	TRBV7-2	TRBJ2-1	CASSPGWGKGSYNEQFF	TGTGCCAGCAGCCCAGGTTGGGGGAAGGGGTCCTACAATGAGCAGTTCTTC
NA	NA	TRBV19	TRBJ1-1	CASYGAWNTEAFF	TGTGCCAGCTACGGGGCATGGAACACTGAAGCTTTCTTT
NA	NA	TRBV30	TRBJ1-4	CAWSERRPQREKLFF	TGTGCCTGGAGTGAAAGGCGCCCTCAGCGTGAAAAACTGTTTTTT
NA	few	TRBV7-2	TRBJ1-5	CASSQRPRGTGNQPQHF	TGTGCCAGCAGTCAACGCCCCAGAGGGACGGGCAATCAGCCCCAGCATTTT
NA	NA	TRBV6-5	TRBJ1-2	CASSYSYRAFYGYTF	TGTGCCAGCAGTTACTCCTACAGGGCCTTCTATGGCTACACCTTC